The 18 T cell receptor beta chains below come from one sample, sequenced in a study of CD8+CD57+ T cells in acquired aplastic anemia. According to the study, genomic DNA was the template for TCR beta VDJ and CDR3 profiling. TCRdb reprocessed the reads via MiXCR and lists one record per CDR3 protein. The sample consists of under 200,000 distinct CDR3 sequences, 48% of them appearing once. It was patients with CD8+CD57+ cell expansion by flow cytometry who were chosen for sequencing. Sequenced material: sorted CD4+, CD8+, or CD8+CD57+ T cells (not recorded which) from PBMCs. These receptors all come from a human donor with aplastic anemia.

The V gene is TRBV7-9, the J gene TRBJ2-7, with 11 bases aligning to TRBD2. This CDR3 spans 15 amino acids. V gave up 9 bases and J gave up 0 bases; unmatched junction bases: 7. Germline CDR1 is SEHNR and CDR2 is FQNEAQ (reference sequence). In DNA, the CDR3 is TGTGCCAGTCCGGGACTAGCGGCCCCCTCCTACGAGCAGTACTTC. Amino acids: CASPGLAAPSYEQYF.

This clonotype occurred once. The V gene is TRBV24-1, the J gene TRBJ2-5, with 12 bases aligning to TRBD2. The CDR3 has 16 amino acids. V shed 5 bases and J 5 bases; nucleotides not matched to a gene: 8. Germline values: CDR1 KGHDR, CDR2 SFDVKD. The CDR3, as DNA: TGTGCCACCAGTGGATCTAGCGGGGGGGTTTGGGAGACCCAGTACTTC. Translated, it gives CATSGSSGGVWETQYF.

This clonotype was counted at least ten times. The chain couples TRBV11-2 to TRBJ1-3, with D hard to call. The CDR3 runs 15 residues. V dropped 0 bases and J dropped 2 bases, with 8 bases sitting between them. Looked up from germline, CDR1 is SGHAT and CDR2 is FQNNGV. The CDR3 sequence: CASSLDPDAGNTIYF. Here the CDR3 DNA reads TGTGCCAGCAGCTTAGATCCAGACGCTGGAAACACCATATATTTT.

The V gene is TRBV7-2, the J gene TRBJ2-2; no reliable D call. Germline V lookup: CDR1 SGHTA, CDR2 FQGNSA. Trimming removed 4 bases at V and 7 bases at J, with 1 base between. The CDR3 is 10 residues long. The CDR3 DNA reads TGTGCCAGCAGCTACGGGGAGCTGTTTTTT. It specifies CASSYGELFF. Full variable domain (rest looked up from reference TRBV7-2 and TRBJ2-2): GAGVSQSPSNKVTEKGKDVELRCDPISGHTALYWYRQSLGQGLEFLIYFQGNSAPDKSGLPSDRFSAERTGGSVSTLTIQRTQQEDSAVYLCASSYGELFFGEGSRLTVL.

This clonotype has a count of ten or more. The chain couples TRBV4-3 to TRBJ1-1, with unresolved D. Germline V gene lookup returns CDR1 LGHNA and CDR2 YSLEER. Trimming pared 0 bases from V and 4 bases from J, leaving 9 bases between. The CDR3 spans 14 residues. The chain's CDR3 is CASSQEDGSTEAFF. CDR3 DNA sequence: TGCGCCAGCAGCCAAGAGGATGGGTCCACTGAAGCTTTCTTT.

This clonotype was found many times. The rearrangement uses TRBV19 and TRBJ2-2; unclear D gene. Germline CDR1 and CDR2: LNHDA and SQIVND (reference sequence). V was shortened by 5 bases and J by 6 bases, with 7 bases between the two germline ends. CDR3 length: 12 amino acids. The CDR3 DNA is TGTGCCAGTAGTTCCTTTTCCGGGGAGCTGTTTTTT. Encoded protein: CASSSFSGELFF. Filled out from reference TRBV19 and TRBJ2-2, the complete variable domain reads DGGITQSPKYLFRKEGQNVTLSCEQNLNHDAMYWYRQDPGQGLRLIYYSQIVNDFQKGDIAEGYSVSREKKESFPLTVTSAQKNPTAFYLCASSSFSGELFFGEGSRLTVL.

This clonotype was detected many times. The V gene is TRBV2, the J gene TRBJ2-1; 10 nucleotides match TRBD2. The CDR3 length is 15 residues. V lost 8 bases to trimming and J lost 5 bases; unmatched junction nucleotides: 9. Germline V CDR1 and CDR2: SNHLY, FYNNEI. The CDR3 loop is CASEALAGVHNEQFF. The CDR3 nucleotides read TGTGCCAGCGAGGCCCTAGCGGGAGTCCACAATGAGCAGTTCTTC.

The chain is built from TRBV29-1 and TRBJ2-7; 10 nucleotides match TRBD1. After removal of 4 bases from V and 6 bases from J, the junction contained 3 bases not matched to a gene. The CDR3 extends over 12 amino acids. Germline assignment: CDR1 SQVTM and CDR2 ANQGSEA. CDR3 loop: CSVAGQGVEQYF. CDR3 nucleotide sequence: TGCAGCGTTGCCGGACAGGGGGTCGAGCAGTACTTC.

The rearrangement uses TRBV7-6 and TRBJ1-6, with D maybe TRBD1 (5 bases). The CDR3 is made up of 13 amino acids. V was clipped by 9 bases and J by 7 bases, with 13 bases between them. The germline V gene encodes CDR1 SGHVS and CDR2 FNYEAQ. CDR3 loop: CASTGAANSPLHF. DNA of the CDR3: TGTGCCAGTACTGGGGCAGCCAATTCACCCCTCCACTTT.

The rearrangement uses TRBV11-2 and TRBJ2-2; tentative D call: TRBD2 (5 bases). CDR1 SGHAT and CDR2 FQNNGV come from the germline V gene. CDR3 length: 16 residues. V lost 1 base to trimming and J lost 0 bases, with 9 bases between them. The CDR3 DNA is TGTGCCAGCAGCTTAGTCGGGGTCCCGAACACCGGGGAGCTGTTTTTT. Protein sequence: CASSLVGVPNTGELFF.

Many counts were recorded for this clonotype. This chain uses TRBV6-5 with TRBJ1-2; D is possibly TRBD1 (6 bases). CDR3 length: 16 residues. Trimming cost V 4 bases and J 5 bases, with 20 bases left between them. CDR1 MNHEY and CDR2 SVGAGI come from the germline V gene. In DNA form, the CDR3 reads TGTGCCAGCAGTTTCCCCGGACAGTCTAGACTTTATGGCTACACCTTC. It codes for CASSFPGQSRLYGYTF.

This clonotype appeared many times. The chain is built from TRBV4-1 and TRBJ1-5; D is unclear. Trimming removed 3 bases at V and 1 base at J, with 7 bases between. This CDR3 region has 14 residues. Germline V gene lookup returns CDR1 MGHRA and CDR2 YSYEKL. CDR3 nucleotides: TGCGCCAGCAGCCACCTGGCGAGCAATCAGCCCCAGCATTTT. Translating it yields CASSHLASNQPQHF.

A note on this clonotype: Because it lacks the conserved phenylalanine or tryptophan at the end, this CDR3 is likely a read error. This chain joins TRBV2 and TRBJ1-1; no clear D gene. The V gene lost 6 bases and the J gene lost 1 base, with 12 bases spanning the gap. Germline CDR1 SNHLY, CDR2 FYNNEI. The CDR3 runs to 14 residues. CDR3 DNA sequence: TGTGCCAGCAGCGACGGGCAGGCGAACACTGAAGCTTTCTCT. This gives the protein CASSDGQANTEAFS.

In regard to this clonotype: A much bigger clone sits one base away, suggesting this may be a read error. Likely a read error: the CDR3 ends without its conserved phenylalanine or tryptophan. The J gene is TRBJ1-1, the V gene TRBV11-2; 7 nucleotides agree with TRBD1. V gave up 5 bases and J gave up 5 bases; unmatched junction bases: 8. The CDR3 has 14 residues. Per germline, CDR1 SGHAT and CDR2 FQNNGV. The CDR3 loop reads CASSPSAGGTEAFL. The CDR3 coding sequence is TGTGCCAGCAGCCCCAGCGCAGGGGGTACTGAAGCTTTCCTT.

This rearrangement joins TRBV5-1 to TRBJ2-1; D gene uncertain. Trimming shortened V by 5 bases and J by 0 bases, and 24 bases separated the two germline ends. CDR1 and CDR2 from the germline V gene are SGHRS and YFSETQ. The CDR3 is 19 amino acids. The CDR3 DNA reads as TGCGCCAGCAGGTCGGGCAGCCCCTTCCCACTGTGCTCCTACAATGAGCAGTTCTTC. This sequence encodes CASRSGSPFPLCSYNEQFF.

This clonotype has more than one count but fewer than ten. V and J are TRBV20-1 and TRBJ2-7; D is uncertain. The V end lost 3 bases, the J end lost 0 bases, and 12 bases lay between the germline ends. The CDR3 loop spans 14 amino acids. Germline-derived CDR1 and CDR2 are DFQATT and SNEGSKA (reference sequence). CDR3 nucleotides: TGCAGTGCTAGGCCCGCTTCTCCCTCCTACGAGCAGTACTTC. Translation: CSARPASPSYEQYF.

V and J are TRBV7-6 and TRBJ2-3, with 11 bases fitting TRBD2. V lost 1 base to trimming and J lost 0 bases; unmatched junction nucleotides: 6. The CDR3 has 18 amino acids. The germline gives CDR1 SGHVS, CDR2 FNYEAQ. The CDR3 DNA follows: TGTGCCAGCAGCTTAGGGGCTAGCGGGGGGACAAGCACAGATACGCAGTATTTT. Its translation is CASSLGASGGTSTDTQYF.

Of note for this clonotype: A much larger clonotype is one base distant, so this may be a read error. The V call is TRBV7-6, the J call TRBJ2-1; 13 nucleotides agree with TRBD2. This CDR3 is 16 amino acids long. Germline CDR1 and CDR2: SGHVS and FNYEAQ. The CDR3 region has the DNA TGTGCCAGCAGAGCACTAGCGGGAGGGCGACCGGATGAGCGGTTCTTC. This encodes CASRALAGGRPDERFF.